Listed here are 5 T cell receptor beta chains from one sample, sequenced in a study of T cell responses to AZD1222 COVID-19 vaccine. Sequenced by immunoSEQ multiplex PCR; TCRdb stores in-frame clones only, minus some. The table lists 100,000 or so clones, more than 75% of them singletons. Sequenced here: peripheral blood, sampled on day 0 of AZD1222 vaccination. The receptors here all came from an adult in good health.

The rearrangement uses TRBV28 and TRBJ2-1; possible D gene TRBD2, 5 bases. Germline V CDR1 and CDR2: MDHEN, SYDVKM. This CDR3 contains 12 residues. Trimming pared 1 base from V and 7 bases from J, leaving 5 bases between. In nucleotides, the CDR3 is TGTGCCAGCAGTTTATCGGGGAATGAGCAGTTCTTC. This encodes CASSLSGNEQFF.

The V and J genes are TRBV7-2 and TRBJ1-5, with D perhaps TRBD1 (5 bases). Germline values: CDR1 SGHTA, CDR2 FQGNSA. V gave up 4 bases and J gave up 1 base, with 14 bases separating them. This CDR3 region has 16 residues. The CDR3 DNA is TGTGCCAGCAGCTCACGCGGCAGGGTGAGCAATCAGCCCCAGCATTTT. Amino acid sequence: CASSSRGRVSNQPQHF.

J is TRBJ1-4 and V is TRBV6-1; tentative D call: TRBD1 (6 bases). The germline V gene encodes CDR1 MNHNS and CDR2 SASEGT. V lost 2 bases and J lost 4, with 11 bases in between. The CDR3 is 15 amino acids. In nucleotides, the CDR3 is TGTGCCAGCAGTGAATCGGCAGGGGATAATGAAAAACTGTTTTTT. Protein: CASSESAGDNEKLFF.

The J gene is TRBJ2-1, the V gene TRBV27; 11 bases fit TRBD2. The V gene's germline CDR1 is MNHEY and CDR2 SMNVEV (reference sequence). Trimming took 2 bases from V and 9 from J; bases not matched to a gene: 21. The CDR3 covers 20 residues. CDR3 amino acids: CASSLRERLGVAGGPGEQFF. The CDR3 DNA is TGTGCCAGCAGTTTAAGAGAGCGGCTCGGAGTAGCGGGAGGGCCGGGTGAGCAGTTCTTC.

V gene TRBV19 combines with J gene TRBJ2-7, with TRBD2 matching 8 bases. V lost 3 bases to trimming and J lost 2 bases; unmatched junction nucleotides: 6. The germline V gene has CDR1 LNHDA and CDR2 SQIVND (reference sequence). The CDR3 consists of 15 residues. The CDR3 sequence is CASSILSGSTYEQYF. The CDR3 coding sequence is TGTGCCAGTAGTATCCTCAGCGGGAGCACCTACGAGCAGTACTTC.